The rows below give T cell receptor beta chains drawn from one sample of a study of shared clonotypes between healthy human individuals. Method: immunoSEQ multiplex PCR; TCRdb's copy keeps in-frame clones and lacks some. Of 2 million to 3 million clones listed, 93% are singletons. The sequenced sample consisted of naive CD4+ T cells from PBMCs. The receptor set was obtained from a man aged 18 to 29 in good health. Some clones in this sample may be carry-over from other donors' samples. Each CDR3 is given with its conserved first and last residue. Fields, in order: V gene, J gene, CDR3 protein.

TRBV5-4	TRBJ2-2	CASSLGGIGTGELFF
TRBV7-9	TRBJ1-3	CASSFVPSGNTIYF
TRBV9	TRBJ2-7	CASSVAGVNEQYF
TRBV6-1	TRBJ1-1	CASTRTENTEAFF
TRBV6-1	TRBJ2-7	CASSEFPPGDTYEQYF
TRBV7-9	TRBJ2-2	CASSPVAGAPTGELFF
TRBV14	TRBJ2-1	CASSQVRAIDNEQFF
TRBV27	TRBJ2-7	CASRRDGGYEQYF
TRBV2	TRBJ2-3	CASTRGLAGGDTQYF
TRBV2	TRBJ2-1	CASTPPGLAGYNEQFF
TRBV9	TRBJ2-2	CASSVDRVAGELFF
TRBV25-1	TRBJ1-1	CASSRDRVGSGAFF
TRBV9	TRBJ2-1	CASNPSTGGRDEQFF
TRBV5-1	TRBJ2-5	CASSLVSTSGSLTGETQYF
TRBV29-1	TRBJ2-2	CSVAQTRRGELFF
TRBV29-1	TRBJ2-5	CSVSDTQETQYF
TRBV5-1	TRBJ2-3	CASSLRGRGTDTQYF
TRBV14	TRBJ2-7	CASSPQPGSPYEQYF
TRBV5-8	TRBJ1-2	CASRIQGGASGYTF
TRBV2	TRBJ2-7	CASSERAATTYEQYF
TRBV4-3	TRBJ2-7	CASSQEYGHRGFVAVSHEQYF
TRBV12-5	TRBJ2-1	CASGLLRLGYNEQFF
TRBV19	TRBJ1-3	CASSILGQGGNTIYF
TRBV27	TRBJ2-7	CASSSSTGDVEQYF
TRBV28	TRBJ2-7	CASSLPGSYYEQYF
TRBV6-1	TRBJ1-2	CASTTRQGYTF
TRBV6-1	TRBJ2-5	CASTRSGETQYF
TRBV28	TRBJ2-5	CASLYGDQETQYF
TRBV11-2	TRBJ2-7	CASSPLPPPRYEQYF
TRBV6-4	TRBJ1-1	CASGWVGDRDFHTEAFF
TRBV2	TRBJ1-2	CASSDTVWVNYGYTF
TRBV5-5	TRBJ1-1	CASSFFGGLNTEAFF
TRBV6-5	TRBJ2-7	CASRPLTSSYEQYF
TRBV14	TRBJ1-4	CASSRSGAQEKLFF